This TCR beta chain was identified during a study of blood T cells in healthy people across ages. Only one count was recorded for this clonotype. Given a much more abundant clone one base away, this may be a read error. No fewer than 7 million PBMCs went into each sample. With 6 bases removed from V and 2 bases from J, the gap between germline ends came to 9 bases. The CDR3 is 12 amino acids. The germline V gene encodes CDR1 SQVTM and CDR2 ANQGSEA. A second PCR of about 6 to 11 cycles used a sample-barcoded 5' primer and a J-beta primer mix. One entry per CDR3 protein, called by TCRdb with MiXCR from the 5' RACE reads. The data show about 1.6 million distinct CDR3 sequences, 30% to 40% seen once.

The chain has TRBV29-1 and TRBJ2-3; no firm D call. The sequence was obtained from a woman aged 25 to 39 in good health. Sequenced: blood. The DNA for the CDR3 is TGCAGCGTAAGCGATAACACAGATACGCAGTATTTT. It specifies CSVSDNTDTQYF.